The clone carrying this TCR beta chain was observed a handful of times. The data were obtained in a study of blood T cell repertoires in COVID-19. Study as a whole: Researchers got acute and convalescent COVID-19 samples from the United States, Italy and Spain. T cells, B-cell-depleted T cells, or PBMCs provided the cDNA or gDNA that served as material.

Looked up from germline, CDR1 is SGHDN and CDR2 is FVKESK. The CDR3 is made up of 12 amino acids. The germline V and J ends were trimmed by 4 bases and 10 bases, with 12 bases remaining between them. Authors' data handling: Using reference gene primer amplification, nucleated cell counts were estimated. Profiled with immunoSEQ multiplex PCR; TCRdb holds only in-frame clones, not every one. V, J and clone size are those of that table, while D and trimming were read from the DNA. Among about 32,000 clones listed, around 87% were seen once. The source of this sequence is a man aged 55 to 70 with active COVID-19. The sequencing input was peripheral blood. The rearrangement joins TRBV14 to TRBJ2-3; D unclear. For the CDR3, the DNA is TGTGCCAGCAGCCCTACCCCGATCTCGCAGTATTTT. Protein: CASSPTPISQYF. The entire variable domain, with the rest obtained from reference TRBV14 and TRBJ2-3, is as follows: EAGVTQFPSHSVIEKGQTVTLRCDPISGHDNLYWYRRVMGKEIKFLLHFVKESKQDESGMPNNRFLAERTGGTYSTLKVQPAELEDSGVYFCASSPTPISQYFGPGTRLTVL.